This T cell receptor (beta chain) was profiled in a study of OX40 agonist ivuxolimab in advanced cancers. Study overall: People in dose escalation had one of these cancers: hepatocellular carcinoma, melanoma, renal cell or head and neck cancer.

Blood was sampled at baseline, cycle 4 day 1, and cycle 7 day 1. Concerning this clone: Its antigen is not identified.

Germline lookup yields CDR1 MDHEN and CDR2 SYDVKM. The CDR3 consists of 15 residues. V gave up 6 bases and J gave up 2 bases, with 17 bases separating them. Overall study results and limits: Relative to CD4+ cells, CD8+ T cells on average had more expanded clones. No determination was made of the antigen specificity of the expanded peripheral T cells.

The protocol was immunoSEQ multiplex PCR, while the TCRdb copy is restricted to in-frame clones and leaves out a portion. The table lists 14,000 to 15,000 clones, about 80% of them singletons, with under 35% in the top ten. This clonotype was sampled from an adult with an advanced solid tumor such as melanoma, head and neck, liver or kidney cancer. The chain links TRBV28 to TRBJ2-7; TRBD2 might be the D (6 bases). This material consisted of CD4+ or CD8+ T cells sorted from blood, taken in a trial of the OX40 agonist ivuxolimab. CDR3 nucleotide sequence: TGTGCCAGCAGGCCATTACGGCGGGGTCCCTACGAGCAGTACTTC. Residues: CASRPLRRGPYEQYF.